This T cell receptor (beta chain) is drawn from a study of T cell responses to AZD1222 COVID-19 vaccine. Whole-study results and caveats: A mostly white British donor set with more females was recruited, and clonal diversity was possibly underestimated. Repertoire collection took place solely once the T cell response had peaked.

This CDR3 has 13 amino acids. V dropped 3 bases and J dropped 8; count of bases not matched to a gene: 5. Germline V gene sequence: CDR1 LNHDA, CDR2 SQIVND (reference sequence). This table comes from immunoSEQ multiplex PCR, and its TCRdb copy is limited to in-frame clones, with some not included. This sample has roughly 60,000 clones, with about 80% found just once. Remarks on this clone: The antigen is undetermined.

The clonotype originates from an adult who received the AZD1222 COVID-19 vaccine. This specimen was peripheral blood, taken 28 days after the second AZD1222 dose. The V gene is TRBV19, the J gene TRBJ1-2; the match to TRBD1 covers 8 bases. CDR3 in amino acids: CASSIGRGRGYTF. The CDR3, as DNA: TGTGCCAGTAGTATTGGCAGGGGGCGAGGCTACACCTTC.